The TCR beta chain under discussion was sequenced for a study of CD8+ T cells in alopecia areata. Indicated treatment: oral pan-JAK inhibitor, 5-10 mg twice daily. cDNA serving as the sequencing template came from extracted, reverse transcribed RNA. Some clones are missing from TCRdb's copy, which holds only in-frame ones; the method was immunoSEQ multiplex PCR. Of more than 200,000 clones in the sample, around two fifths are singletons; the top ten hold roughly 2.6%. This clone has more than one count but fewer than ten. The CDR3 is 12 residues long. Germline V lookup: CDR1 SGHDT, CDR2 YYEEEE. Trimming pared 4 bases from V and 8 bases from J, leaving 12 bases between.

Sequencing was performed on CD4+ T cells sorted from blood, taken at approximately week 36, from a patient treated with tofacitinib. The sequence was collected from a human donor with alopecia areata. The chain combines TRBV5-6 with TRBJ1-2, with D hard to call. CDR3 sequence reads: CASSEGFGGYTF. For the CDR3, the DNA is TGTGCCAGCAGCGAGGGATTCGGCGGCTACACCTTC.